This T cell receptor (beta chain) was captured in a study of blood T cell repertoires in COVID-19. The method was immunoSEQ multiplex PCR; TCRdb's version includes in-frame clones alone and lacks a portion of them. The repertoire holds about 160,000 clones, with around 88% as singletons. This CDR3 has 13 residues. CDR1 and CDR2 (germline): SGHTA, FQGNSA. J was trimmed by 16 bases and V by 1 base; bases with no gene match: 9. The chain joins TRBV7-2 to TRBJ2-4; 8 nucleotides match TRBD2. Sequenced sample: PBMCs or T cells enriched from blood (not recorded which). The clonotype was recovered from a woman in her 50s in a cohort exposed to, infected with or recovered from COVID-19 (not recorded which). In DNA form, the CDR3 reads TGTGCCAGCAGCTTAGGGGGGACTAGAAGCTCATACTTC. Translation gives CASSLGGTRSSYF.